What follows is one TCR beta chain and its context. The authors' processing: For nucleated cells, counts were estimated from reference gene primer amplification. Profiling relied on immunoSEQ multiplex PCR, and the TCRdb table lists in-frame clones only, not all of them. The D gene and trimming were derived from the DNA, and the V and J assignments and clone size from that table. This table has around 97,000 clones, 85% to 90% appearing once. The record originates from a study of blood T cell repertoires in COVID-19. Looking at the study overall: Some COVID-19 samples were acute and others convalescent; all came from the United States, Italy and Spain. The cDNA or gDNA used as material had been derived from T cells, B-cell-depleted T cells, or PBMCs.

The germline gives CDR1 SGHDT, CDR2 YYEEEE. The germline V and J ends were trimmed by 4 bases and 0 bases, with 17 bases remaining between them. CDR3 length equals 17 residues. Sequencing input: peripheral blood. V and J are TRBV5-6 and TRBJ2-1, with D possibly matching TRBD2 (5 bases). This receptor was obtained from a human donor in a cohort sampled during active COVID-19. The CDR3 nucleotides are TGTGCCAGCAGCCCACATCTCGGACTCAGCTCCTACAATGAGCAGTTCTTC. The encoded protein is CASSPHLGLSSYNEQFF.